The clone carrying this T cell receptor (beta chain) was recorded many times. Its antigen is unidentified. This entry is derived from a study of read filtering for tumor transcriptome and immune sequencing. In the study overall: The cohort had 17 men and approximately 14 women aged about 40 to 90, mean about 68 years. Per sample, TCR-region reads ranged about 4.05 to 10.27 million by IR-seq, about 75 to 1,300 by RNA-seq. Findings and limits, study-wide: Approximately 82% of IR-seq clonotypes had a single read, yet these held approximately 4% of reads. Sorted CD138-negative bone marrow cells were not purified T cells.

The CDR3 spans 16 residues. J was trimmed by 2 bases and V by 0 bases; bases with no gene match: 7. CDR1 SGHRS and CDR2 YFSETQ come from the germline V gene. Molecular barcoded adaptors covering alpha/delta and beta/gamma chains were used on 400 to 450 ng RNA. One entry per CDR3 protein results from TCRdb running MiXCR on the reads. The repertoire has some 120,000 distinct CDR3 sequences, 10% to 15% of them found once; the top ten carry 9.5% to 12%. The sample was a population of CD138-negative cells sorted from bone marrow. The chain employs TRBV5-1 and TRBJ2-5, with 7 bases fitting TRBD2. The source is a donor aged 40 or older with multiple myeloma. The CDR3 DNA follows: TGCGCCAGCAGCTTGGTTGGCGGGAGTGGACAAGAGACCCAGTACTTC. Its translation is CASSLVGGSGQETQYF.